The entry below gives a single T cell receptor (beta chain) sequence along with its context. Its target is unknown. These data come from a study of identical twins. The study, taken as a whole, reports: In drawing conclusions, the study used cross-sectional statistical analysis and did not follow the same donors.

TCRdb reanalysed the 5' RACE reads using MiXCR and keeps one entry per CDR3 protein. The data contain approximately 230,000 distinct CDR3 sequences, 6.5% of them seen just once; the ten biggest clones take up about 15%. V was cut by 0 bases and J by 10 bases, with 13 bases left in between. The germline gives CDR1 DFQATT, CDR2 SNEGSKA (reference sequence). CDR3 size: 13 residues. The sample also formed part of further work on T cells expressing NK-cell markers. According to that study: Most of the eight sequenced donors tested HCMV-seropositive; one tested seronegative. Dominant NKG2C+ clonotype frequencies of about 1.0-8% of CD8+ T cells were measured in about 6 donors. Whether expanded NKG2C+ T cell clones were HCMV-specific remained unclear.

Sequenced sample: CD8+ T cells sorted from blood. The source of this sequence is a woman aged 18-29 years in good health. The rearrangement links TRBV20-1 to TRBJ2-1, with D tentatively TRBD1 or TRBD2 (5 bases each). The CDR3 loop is CSARDEWGMEQFF. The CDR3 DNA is TGCAGTGCTAGAGATGAATGGGGGATGGAGCAGTTCTTC.